Following are 2 T cell receptor beta chains from one sample sequenced in a study of CD8+ T cells in alopecia areata. Isolated RNA was reverse transcribed into cDNA used as the sequencing template. The data were produced by immunoSEQ multiplex PCR, yet TCRdb's version contains in-frame clones alone and is incomplete. The data contain 100,000 to 150,000 clones, almost 50% of them singletons. The input for sequencing was CD8+ T cells sorted from blood, taken at week 0. These receptors originate from a human donor with alopecia areata.

The chain uses TRBV2 and TRBJ2-2, with 14 bases matching TRBD2. Losses at the gene ends were 4 bases for V and 2 bases for J; bases not matched to a gene: 3. Germline CDR1 and CDR2: SNHLY and FYNNEI. The CDR3 has 17 amino acids. In DNA form, the CDR3 reads TGTGCCAGCAGTGTGACTAGCGGGGGGGCTAACACCGGGGAGCTGTTTTTT. Translated: CASSVTSGGANTGELFF. Combining the CDR3 with reference TRBV2 and TRBJ2-2 gives the whole variable domain EPEVTQTPSHQVTQMGQEVILRCVPISNHLYFYWYRQILGQKVEFLVSFYNNEISEKSEIFDDQFSVERPDGSNFTLKIRSTKLEDSAMYFCASSVTSGGANTGELFFGEGSRLTVL.

This sequence joins TRBV6-4 and TRBJ1-2; D not resolved. The CDR3 extends over 13 amino acids. Germline CDR1 MRHNA, CDR2 SNTAGT. The V and J ends lost 0 bases and 4 bases respectively, with 6 bases between them. For the CDR3, the DNA is TGTGCCAGCAGTGACTCGTTGGGCTATGGCTACACCTTC. Its translation is CASSDSLGYGYTF.